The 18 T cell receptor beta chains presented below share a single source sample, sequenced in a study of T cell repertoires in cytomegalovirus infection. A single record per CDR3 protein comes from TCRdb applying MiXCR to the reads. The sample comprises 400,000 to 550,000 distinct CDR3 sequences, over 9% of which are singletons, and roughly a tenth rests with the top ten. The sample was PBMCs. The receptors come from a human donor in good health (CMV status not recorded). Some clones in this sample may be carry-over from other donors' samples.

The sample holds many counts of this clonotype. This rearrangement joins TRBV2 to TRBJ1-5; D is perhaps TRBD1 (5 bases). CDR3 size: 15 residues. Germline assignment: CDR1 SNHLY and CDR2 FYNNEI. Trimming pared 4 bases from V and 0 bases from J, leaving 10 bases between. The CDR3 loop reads CASSVERGSNQPQHF. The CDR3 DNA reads TGTGCCAGCAGTGTTGAGAGGGGTAGCAATCAGCCCCAGCATTTT. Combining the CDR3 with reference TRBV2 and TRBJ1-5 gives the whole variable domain EPEVTQTPSHQVTQMGQEVILRCVPISNHLYFYWYRQILGQKVEFLVSFYNNEISEKSEIFDDQFSVERPDGSNFTLKIRSTKLEDSAMYFCASSVERGSNQPQHFGDGTRLSIL.

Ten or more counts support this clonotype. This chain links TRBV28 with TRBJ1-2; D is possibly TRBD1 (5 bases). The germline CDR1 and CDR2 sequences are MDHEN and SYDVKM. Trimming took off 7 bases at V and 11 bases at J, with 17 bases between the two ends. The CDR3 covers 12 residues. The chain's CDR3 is CASTTGTSRYTF. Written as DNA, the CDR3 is TGTGCCAGCACCACCGGGACTTCGAGGTACACCTTC.

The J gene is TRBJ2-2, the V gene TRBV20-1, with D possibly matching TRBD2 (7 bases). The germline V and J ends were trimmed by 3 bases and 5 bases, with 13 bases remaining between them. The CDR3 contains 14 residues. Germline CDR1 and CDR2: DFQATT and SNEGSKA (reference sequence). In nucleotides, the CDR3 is TGCAGTGCTAGTAGGCGGGGGCAAACCGGGGAGCTGTTTTTT. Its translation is CSASRRGQTGELFF.

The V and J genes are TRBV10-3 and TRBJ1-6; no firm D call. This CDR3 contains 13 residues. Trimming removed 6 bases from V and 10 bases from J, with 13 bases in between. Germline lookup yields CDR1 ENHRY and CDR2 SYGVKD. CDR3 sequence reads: CAIRETLTSPLHF. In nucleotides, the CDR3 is TGTGCCATCAGGGAGACCCTCACATCACCCCTCCACTTT.

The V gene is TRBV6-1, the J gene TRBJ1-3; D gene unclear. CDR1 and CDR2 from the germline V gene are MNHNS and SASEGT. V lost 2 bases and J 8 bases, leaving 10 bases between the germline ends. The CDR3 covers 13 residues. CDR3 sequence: CASSERNVDTIYF. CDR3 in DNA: TGTGCCAGCAGTGAAAGGAACGTGGACACCATATATTTT.

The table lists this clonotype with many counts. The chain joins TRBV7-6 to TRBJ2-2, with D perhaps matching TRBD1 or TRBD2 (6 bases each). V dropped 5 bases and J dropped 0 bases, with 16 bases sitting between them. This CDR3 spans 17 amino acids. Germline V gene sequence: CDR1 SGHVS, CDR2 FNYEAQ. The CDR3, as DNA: TGTGCCAGCAGCGCCCCAGCGGAGGGGGCGAACACCGGGGAGCTGTTTTTT. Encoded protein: CASSAPAEGANTGELFF.

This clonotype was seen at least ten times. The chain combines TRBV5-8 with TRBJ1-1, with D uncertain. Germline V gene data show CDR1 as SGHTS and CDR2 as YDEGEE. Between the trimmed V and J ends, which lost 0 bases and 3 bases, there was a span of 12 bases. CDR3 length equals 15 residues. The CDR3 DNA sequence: TGTGCCAGCAGCTTGGGGGTCGGGAGAGACACTGAAGCTTTCTTT. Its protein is CASSLGVGRDTEAFF.

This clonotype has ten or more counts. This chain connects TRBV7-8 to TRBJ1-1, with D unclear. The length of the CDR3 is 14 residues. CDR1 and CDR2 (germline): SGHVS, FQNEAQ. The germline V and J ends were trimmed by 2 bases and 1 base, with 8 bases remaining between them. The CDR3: CASSLSRSNTEAFF. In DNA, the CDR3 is TGTGCCAGCAGCTTATCCAGGTCGAACACTGAAGCTTTCTTT.

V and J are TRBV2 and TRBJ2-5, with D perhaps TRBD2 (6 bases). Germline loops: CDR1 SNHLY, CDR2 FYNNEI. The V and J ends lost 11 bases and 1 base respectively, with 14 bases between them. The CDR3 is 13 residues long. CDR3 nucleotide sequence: TGTGCCCGAAGTTTAGCGGTCCAAGAGACCCAGTACTTC. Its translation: CARSLAVQETQYF.

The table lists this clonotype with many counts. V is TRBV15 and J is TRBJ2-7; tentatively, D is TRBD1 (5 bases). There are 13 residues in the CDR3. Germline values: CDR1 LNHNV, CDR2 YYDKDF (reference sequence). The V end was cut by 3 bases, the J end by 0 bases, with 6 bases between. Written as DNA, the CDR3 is TGTGCCACCAGCAGGGACACCTCCTACGAGCAGTACTTC. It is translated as CATSRDTSYEQYF.

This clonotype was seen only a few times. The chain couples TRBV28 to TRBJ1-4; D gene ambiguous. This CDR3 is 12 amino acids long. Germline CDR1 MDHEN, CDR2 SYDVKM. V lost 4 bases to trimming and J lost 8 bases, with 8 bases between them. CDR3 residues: CASSSVEEKLFF. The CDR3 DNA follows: TGTGCCAGCAGTTCGGTTGAGGAAAAACTGTTTTTT.

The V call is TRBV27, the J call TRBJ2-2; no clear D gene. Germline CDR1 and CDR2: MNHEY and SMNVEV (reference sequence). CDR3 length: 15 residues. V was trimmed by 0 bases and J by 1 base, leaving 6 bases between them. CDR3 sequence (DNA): TGTGCCAGCAGTTTATCGAGGCAGAACACCGGGGAGCTGTTTTTT. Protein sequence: CASSLSRQNTGELFF.

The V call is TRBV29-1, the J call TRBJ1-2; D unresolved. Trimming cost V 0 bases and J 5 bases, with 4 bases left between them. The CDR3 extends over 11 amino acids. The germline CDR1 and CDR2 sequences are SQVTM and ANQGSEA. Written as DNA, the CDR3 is TGCAGCGTTGAAGAGTCTTATGGCTACACCTTC. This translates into CSVEESYGYTF.

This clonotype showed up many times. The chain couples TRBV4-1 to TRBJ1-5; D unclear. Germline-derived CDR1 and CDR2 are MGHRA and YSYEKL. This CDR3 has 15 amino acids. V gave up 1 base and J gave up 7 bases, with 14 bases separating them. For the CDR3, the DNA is TGCGCCAGCAGCCAAGTAGCCCCCAGCGGGCAGCCCCAGCATTTT. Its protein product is CASSQVAPSGQPQHF.

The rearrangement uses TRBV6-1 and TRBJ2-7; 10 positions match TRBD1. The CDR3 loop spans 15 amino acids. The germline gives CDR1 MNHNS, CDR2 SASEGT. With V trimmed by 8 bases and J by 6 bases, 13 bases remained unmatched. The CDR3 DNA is TGTGCCAGCGGGTCCCAGGGACAGGGGATTTTCGAGCAGTACTTC. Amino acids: CASGSQGQGIFEQYF.

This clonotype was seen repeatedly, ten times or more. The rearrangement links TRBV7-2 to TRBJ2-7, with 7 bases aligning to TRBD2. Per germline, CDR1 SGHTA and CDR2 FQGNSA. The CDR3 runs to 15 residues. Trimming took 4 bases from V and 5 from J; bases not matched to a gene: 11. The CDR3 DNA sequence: TGTGCCAGCAGCTCCGACGGGGGGAGATACAACGAGCAGTACTTC. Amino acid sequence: CASSSDGGRYNEQYF. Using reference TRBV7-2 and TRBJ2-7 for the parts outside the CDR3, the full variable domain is GAGVSQSPSNKVTEKGKDVELRCDPISGHTALYWYRQSLGQGLEFLIYFQGNSAPDKSGLPSDRFSAERTGGSVSTLTIQRTQQEDSAVYLCASSSDGGRYNEQYFGPGTRLTVT.

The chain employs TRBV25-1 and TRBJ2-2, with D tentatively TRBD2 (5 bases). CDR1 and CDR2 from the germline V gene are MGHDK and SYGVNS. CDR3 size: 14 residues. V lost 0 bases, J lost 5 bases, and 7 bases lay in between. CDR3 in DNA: TGTGCCAGCAGTGAATATCGGGGAACCGGGGAGCTGTTTTTT. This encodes CASSEYRGTGELFF.

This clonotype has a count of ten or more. CDR3 sequence reads: CASSLYTGFTYEQYF. CDR3 DNA: TGTGCCAGCAGCTTGTATACAGGGTTTACCTACGAGCAGTACTTC. The chain uses TRBV5-6 and TRBJ2-7, with D perhaps matching TRBD1 (6 bases). Trimming cost V 1 base and J 2 bases, with 13 bases left between them. Germline CDR1 is SGHDT and CDR2 is YYEEEE. The CDR3 consists of 15 residues.